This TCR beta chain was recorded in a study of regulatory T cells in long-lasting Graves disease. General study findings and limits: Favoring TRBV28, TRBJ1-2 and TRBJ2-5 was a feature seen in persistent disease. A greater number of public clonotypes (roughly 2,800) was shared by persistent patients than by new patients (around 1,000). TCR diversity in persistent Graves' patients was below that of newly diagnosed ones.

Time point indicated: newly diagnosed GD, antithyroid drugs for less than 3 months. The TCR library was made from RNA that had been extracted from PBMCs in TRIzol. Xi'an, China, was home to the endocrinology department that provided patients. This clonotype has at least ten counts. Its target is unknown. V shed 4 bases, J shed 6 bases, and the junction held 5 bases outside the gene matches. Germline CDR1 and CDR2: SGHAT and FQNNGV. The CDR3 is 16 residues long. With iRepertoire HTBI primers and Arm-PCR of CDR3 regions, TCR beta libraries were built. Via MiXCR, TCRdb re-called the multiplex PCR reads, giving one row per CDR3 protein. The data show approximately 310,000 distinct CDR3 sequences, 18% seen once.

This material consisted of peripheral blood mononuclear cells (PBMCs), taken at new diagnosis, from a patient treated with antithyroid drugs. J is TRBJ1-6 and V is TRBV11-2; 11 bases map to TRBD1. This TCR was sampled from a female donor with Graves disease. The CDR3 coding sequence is TGTGCCAGCAGCTCGGACAGGGGGCTACCTAATTCACCCCTCCACTTT. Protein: CASSSDRGLPNSPLHF.